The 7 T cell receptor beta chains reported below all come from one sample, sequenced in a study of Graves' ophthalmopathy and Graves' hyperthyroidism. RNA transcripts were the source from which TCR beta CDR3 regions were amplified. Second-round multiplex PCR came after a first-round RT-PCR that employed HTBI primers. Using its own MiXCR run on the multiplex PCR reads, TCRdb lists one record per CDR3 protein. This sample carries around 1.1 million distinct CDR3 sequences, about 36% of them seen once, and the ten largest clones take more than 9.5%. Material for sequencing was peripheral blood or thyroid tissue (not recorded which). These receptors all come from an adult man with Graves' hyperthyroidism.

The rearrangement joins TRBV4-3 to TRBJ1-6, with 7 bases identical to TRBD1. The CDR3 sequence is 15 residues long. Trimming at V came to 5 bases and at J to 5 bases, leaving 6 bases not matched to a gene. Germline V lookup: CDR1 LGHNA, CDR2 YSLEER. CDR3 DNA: TGCGCCAGCAGCAAAACCGGGACAGATAATTCACCCCTCCACTTT. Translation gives CASSKTGTDNSPLHF.

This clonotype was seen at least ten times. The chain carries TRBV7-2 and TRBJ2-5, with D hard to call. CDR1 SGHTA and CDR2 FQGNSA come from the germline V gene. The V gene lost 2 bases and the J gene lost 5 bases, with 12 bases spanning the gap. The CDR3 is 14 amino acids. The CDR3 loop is CASSLLVWSETQYF. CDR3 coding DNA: TGTGCCAGCAGCTTATTGGTTTGGTCGGAGACCCAGTACTTC.

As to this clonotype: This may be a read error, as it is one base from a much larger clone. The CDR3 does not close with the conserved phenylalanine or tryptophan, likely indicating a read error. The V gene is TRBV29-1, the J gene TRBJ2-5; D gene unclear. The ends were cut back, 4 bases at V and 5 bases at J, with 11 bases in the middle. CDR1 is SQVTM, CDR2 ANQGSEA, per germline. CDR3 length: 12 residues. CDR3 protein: CSVVVPGETQYC. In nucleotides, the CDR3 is TGCAGCGTTGTAGTGCCGGGCGAGACCCAGTACTGC.

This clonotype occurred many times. CDR3 bases: TGTGCCAGCAGCCCCGGGACTAGCGGGGTTGGGGAGACCCAGTACTTC. Amino acid sequence: CASSPGTSGVGETQYF. This chain links TRBV7-9 with TRBJ2-5; 13 bases fit TRBD2. This CDR3 contains 16 residues. Trimming took 5 bases from V and 5 from J; bases not matched to a gene: 8. The germline V gene has CDR1 SEHNR and CDR2 FQNEAQ (reference sequence).

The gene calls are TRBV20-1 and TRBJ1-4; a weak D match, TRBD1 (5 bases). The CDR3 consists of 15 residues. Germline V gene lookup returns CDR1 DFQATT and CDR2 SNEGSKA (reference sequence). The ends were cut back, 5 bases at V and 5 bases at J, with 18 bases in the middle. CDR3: CSAPRDGGVNEKLFF. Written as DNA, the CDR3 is TGCAGTGCTCCCCGGGACGGAGGGGTCAATGAAAAACTGTTTTTT.

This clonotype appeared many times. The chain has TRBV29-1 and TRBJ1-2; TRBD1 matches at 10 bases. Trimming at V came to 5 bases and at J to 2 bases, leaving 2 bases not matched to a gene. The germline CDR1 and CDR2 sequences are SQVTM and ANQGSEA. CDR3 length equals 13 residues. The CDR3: CSVLTGGNYGYTF. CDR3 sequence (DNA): TGCAGCGTTCTGACAGGGGGCAACTATGGCTACACCTTC.

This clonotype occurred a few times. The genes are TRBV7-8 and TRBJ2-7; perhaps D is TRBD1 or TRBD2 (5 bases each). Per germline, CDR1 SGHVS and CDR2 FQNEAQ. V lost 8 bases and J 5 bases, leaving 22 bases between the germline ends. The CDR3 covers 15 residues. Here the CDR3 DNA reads TGTGCCAGCTCACCACCGGCCTTGGGACGAAACGAGCAGTACTTC. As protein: CASSPPALGRNEQYF. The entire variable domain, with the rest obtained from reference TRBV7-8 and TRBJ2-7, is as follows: GAGVSQSPRYKVAKRGQDVALRCDPISGHVSLFWYQQALGQGPEFLTYFQNEAQLDKSGLPSDRFFAERPEGSVSTLKIQRTQQEDSAVYLCASSPPALGRNEQYFGPGTRLTVT.